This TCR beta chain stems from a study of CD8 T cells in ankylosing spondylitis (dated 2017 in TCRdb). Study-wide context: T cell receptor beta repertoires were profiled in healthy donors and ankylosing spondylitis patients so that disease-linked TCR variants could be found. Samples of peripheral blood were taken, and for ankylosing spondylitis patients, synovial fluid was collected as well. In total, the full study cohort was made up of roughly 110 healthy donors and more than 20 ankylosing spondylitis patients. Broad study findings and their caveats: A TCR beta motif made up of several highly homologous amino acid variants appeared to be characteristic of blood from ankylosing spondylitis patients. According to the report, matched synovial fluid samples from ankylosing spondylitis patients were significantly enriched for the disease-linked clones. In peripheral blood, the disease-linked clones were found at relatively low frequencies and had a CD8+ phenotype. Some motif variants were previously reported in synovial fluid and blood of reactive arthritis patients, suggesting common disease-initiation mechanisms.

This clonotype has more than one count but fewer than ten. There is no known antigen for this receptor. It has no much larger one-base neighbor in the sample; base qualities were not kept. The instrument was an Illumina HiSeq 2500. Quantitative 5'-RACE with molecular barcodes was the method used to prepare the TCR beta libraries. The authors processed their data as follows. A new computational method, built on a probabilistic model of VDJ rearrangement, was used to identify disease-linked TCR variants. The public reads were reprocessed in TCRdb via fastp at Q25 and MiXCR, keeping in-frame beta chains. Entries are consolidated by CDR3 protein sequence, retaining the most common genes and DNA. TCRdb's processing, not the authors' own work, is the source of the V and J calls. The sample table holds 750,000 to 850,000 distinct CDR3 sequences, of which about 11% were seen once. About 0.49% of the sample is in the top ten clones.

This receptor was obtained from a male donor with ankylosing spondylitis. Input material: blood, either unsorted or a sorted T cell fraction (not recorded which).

The nucleotide sequence is given as TGTGCCAGCAGCTTCAATAGGCGCAATTCACCCCTCCACTTT. This yields the protein CASSFNRRNSPLHF. The chain was built from TRBV5-6 and TRBJ1-6; the D gene identity is not certain. V sheds 2 bases and J sheds 7 bases, leaving 10 bases between their ends. CDR3 length: 14 amino acids, cysteine to phenylalanine. CDR3 DNA is the only sequence kept; it has 42 bases, read in frame from the first base. For CDR1 and CDR2, the germline V gene lists SGHDT and YYEEEE.